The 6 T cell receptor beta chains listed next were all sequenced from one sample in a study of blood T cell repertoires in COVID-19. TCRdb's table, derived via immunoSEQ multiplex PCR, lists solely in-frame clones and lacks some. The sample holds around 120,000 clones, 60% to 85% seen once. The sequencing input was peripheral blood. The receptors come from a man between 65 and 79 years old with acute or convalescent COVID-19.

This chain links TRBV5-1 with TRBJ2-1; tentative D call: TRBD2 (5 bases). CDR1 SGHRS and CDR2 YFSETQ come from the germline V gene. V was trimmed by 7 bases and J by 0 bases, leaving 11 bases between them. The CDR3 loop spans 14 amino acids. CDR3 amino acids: CASHLSGSYNEQFF. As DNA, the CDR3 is TGCGCCAGCCACTTAAGCGGCTCCTACAATGAGCAGTTCTTC.

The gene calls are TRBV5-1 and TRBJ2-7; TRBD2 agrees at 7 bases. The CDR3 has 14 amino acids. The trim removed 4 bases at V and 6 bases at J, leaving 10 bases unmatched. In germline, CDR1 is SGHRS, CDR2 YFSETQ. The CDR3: CASSPRTGGGEQYF. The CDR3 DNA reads TGCGCCAGCAGCCCCCGGACGGGAGGCGGCGAGCAGTACTTC.

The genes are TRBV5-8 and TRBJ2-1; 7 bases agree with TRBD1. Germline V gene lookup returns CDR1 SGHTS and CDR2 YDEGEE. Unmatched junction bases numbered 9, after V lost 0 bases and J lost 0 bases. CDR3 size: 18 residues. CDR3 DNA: TGTGCCAGCAGCTTGGAGGGGGCCCGGCTAAGCTCCTACAATGAGCAGTTCTTC. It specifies CASSLEGARLSSYNEQFF.

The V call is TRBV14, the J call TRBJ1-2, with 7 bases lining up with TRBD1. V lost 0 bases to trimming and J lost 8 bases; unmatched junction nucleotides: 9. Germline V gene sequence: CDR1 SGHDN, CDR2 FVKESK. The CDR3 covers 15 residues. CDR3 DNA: TGTGCCAGCAGCCAAGACTTAAGGGACAGTCGGGGCTACACCTTC. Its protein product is CASSQDLRDSRGYTF.

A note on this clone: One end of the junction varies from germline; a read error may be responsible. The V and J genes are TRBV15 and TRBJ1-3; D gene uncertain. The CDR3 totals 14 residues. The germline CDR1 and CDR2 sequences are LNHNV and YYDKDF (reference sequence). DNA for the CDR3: TGTGTCACCAGCAGAGCCGGGGATGGAAACACCATATATTTT. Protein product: CVTSRAGDGNTIYF.

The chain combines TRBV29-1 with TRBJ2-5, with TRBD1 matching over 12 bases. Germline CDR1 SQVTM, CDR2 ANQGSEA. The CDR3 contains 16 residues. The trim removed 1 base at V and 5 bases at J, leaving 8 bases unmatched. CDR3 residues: CSVEGGGQGATETQYF. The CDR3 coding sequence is TGCAGCGTTGAAGGCGGGGGACAGGGGGCTACGGAGACCCAGTACTTC. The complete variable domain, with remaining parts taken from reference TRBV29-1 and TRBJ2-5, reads SAVISQKPSRDICQRGTSLTIQCQVDSQVTMMFWYRQQPGQSLTLIATANQGSEATYESGFVIDKFPISRPNLTFSTLTVSNMSPEDSSIYLCSVEGGGQGATETQYFGPGTRLLVL.